This passage covers 21 T cell receptor beta chains from one sample sequenced in a study of CD8+CD57+ T cells in acquired aplastic anemia. In patients chosen for sequencing, flow cytometry had shown CD8+CD57+ cell expansion. Genomic DNA acted as the template from which TCR beta VDJ combination and CDR3 sequence profiling were carried out. TCRdb analysed the reads with MiXCR anew, one entry per CDR3 protein. In the table there are 90,000 to 150,000 distinct CDR3 sequences, 50% to 70% of which are singletons. The source material was sorted CD4+, CD8+, or CD8+CD57+ T cells (not recorded which) from PBMCs. The receptors come from a human donor with aplastic anemia.

This clonotype showed up many times. The chain uses TRBV11-1 and TRBJ2-5; 9 positions match TRBD2. Trimming cost V 1 base and J 3 bases; bases outside gene matches: 21. The germline gives CDR1 SGHAT, CDR2 FQDESV (reference sequence). The CDR3 runs 21 residues. In nucleotides, the CDR3 is TGTGCCAGCAGCTTAGTGAGGTTAGCGGGGGCCTTCGCTGGCCGTGAAGAGACCCAGTACTTC. Translating it yields CASSLVRLAGAFAGREETQYF.

The V and J genes are TRBV10-3 and TRBJ1-5, with D uncertain. Germline lookup yields CDR1 ENHRY and CDR2 SYGVKD. The CDR3 is 14 amino acids. The germline V and J ends were trimmed by 0 bases and 2 bases, with 5 bases remaining between them. CDR3 sequence: CAISESGGNQPQHF. CDR3 DNA: TGTGCCATCAGTGAGTCGGGCGGCAATCAGCCCCAGCATTTT.

The CDR3 DNA sequence: TGCAGTGCCGAGGGACTAGCGCACCACAATGAGCAGTTCTTC. Translation gives CSAEGLAHHNEQFF. V and J are TRBV20-1 and TRBJ2-1, with 10 bases that match TRBD2. The germline V gene has CDR1 DFQATT and CDR2 SNEGSKA (reference sequence). The CDR3 consists of 14 residues. V trimming: 6 bases; J trimming: 5 bases; junction bases outside the gene matches: 7.

The chain uses TRBV7-2 and TRBJ2-1; maybe TRBD2 (5 bases). The CDR3 is 13 residues long. Germline loops: CDR1 SGHTA, CDR2 FQGNSA. The V gene lost 0 bases and the J gene lost 7 bases, with 7 bases spanning the gap. The DNA for the CDR3 is TGTGCCAGCAGCTTAGCGGGGAGAAATGAGCAGTTCTTC. Residues: CASSLAGRNEQFF.

This clonotype appeared once. V gene TRBV7-2 combines with J gene TRBJ2-5; no clear D. CDR3 length equals 14 residues. The V gene lost 0 bases and the J gene lost 1 base, with 6 bases spanning the gap. The germline CDR1 and CDR2 sequences are SGHTA and FQGNSA. The CDR3 sequence: CASSLARVQETQYF. The CDR3 bases are TGTGCCAGCAGCTTAGCAAGGGTCCAAGAGACCCAGTACTTC.

The J gene is TRBJ2-3, the V gene TRBV2; a possible D gene is TRBD2 (5 bases). CDR1 and CDR2 (germline): SNHLY, FYNNEI. Trimming took off 6 bases at V and 2 bases at J, with 12 bases between the two ends. This CDR3 comprises 14 residues. The CDR3 here is CASSDTSITDTQYF. As DNA, the CDR3 is TGTGCCAGCAGCGATACTAGTATCACAGATACGCAGTATTTT.

A remark on this clonotype: A much larger clone differs from this one at a single base, so this may be a read error. V and J are TRBV13 and TRBJ2-3; TRBD2 matches at 9 bases. Germline CDR1 is PRHDT and CDR2 is FYEKMQ (reference sequence). CDR3 length equals 16 residues. DNA for the CDR3: TGTTCCAGCAGCTTAGAGTCTCTAGCGGGAAGGGATACGCAGTATTTT. It encodes CSSSLESLAGRDTQYF.

The chain recombines TRBV19 with TRBJ2-7; 8 bases are a match to TRBD1. The V gene end was trimmed by 9 bases and the J gene end by 5 bases; junction bases not matched to a gene: 9. The CDR3 has 13 residues. Per the germline V gene, CDR1 is LNHDA and CDR2 is SQIVND (reference sequence). This CDR3 reads CASRRTGLDEQYF. Written as DNA, the CDR3 is TGTGCCAGCAGACGGACAGGGCTCGACGAGCAGTACTTC.

The genes are TRBV10-3 and TRBJ2-7, with 8 bases matching TRBD1. V gave up 6 bases and J gave up 2 bases; unmatched junction bases: 9. The germline V gene has CDR1 ENHRY and CDR2 SYGVKD. This CDR3 spans 15 amino acids. CDR3 sequence reads: CAISTSDRVAYEQYF. The CDR3 DNA sequence: TGTGCCATCAGCACTTCGGACAGGGTGGCCTACGAGCAGTACTTC.

This clonotype was detected ten times or more. The chain employs TRBV7-9 and TRBJ2-3, with 7 bases fitting TRBD1. This CDR3 is built from 16 residues. The V segment lost 2 bases and the J segment 5 bases; nucleotides outside the gene matches: 10. Per the germline V gene, CDR1 is SEHNR and CDR2 is FQNEAQ (reference sequence). The CDR3 DNA follows: TGTGCCAGCAGCTTACAGTGGGGCCAGGGGGAAGATACGCAGTATTTT. Protein: CASSLQWGQGEDTQYF.

V is TRBV7-9 and J is TRBJ2-3; weak D call: TRBD2 (6 bases). The CDR3 extends over 16 amino acids. CDR1 is SEHNR, CDR2 FQNEAQ, per germline (reference sequence). V was clipped by 6 bases and J by 0 bases, with 16 bases between them. CDR3 nucleotide sequence: TGTGCCAGCAGTGAGGGTAGCGGCACTAGCACAGATACGCAGTATTTT. It codes for CASSEGSGTSTDTQYF.

The CDR3 DNA reads as TGTGCCAGCAGTGGACACCAGAACACTGAAGCTTTCTTT. Translating gives CASSGHQNTEAFF. The gene calls are TRBV2 and TRBJ1-1; D ambiguous. Trimming removed 4 bases at V and 1 base at J, with 7 bases between. In germline, CDR1 is SNHLY, CDR2 FYNNEI. The CDR3 has 13 amino acids.

This rearrangement joins TRBV27 to TRBJ1-5; D not certain. The V gene's germline CDR1 is MNHEY and CDR2 SMNVEV (reference sequence). CDR3 length: 14 amino acids. The V and J ends lost 3 bases and 4 bases respectively, with 10 bases between them. DNA of the CDR3: TGTGCCAGCAGTTTGGGCGGTCCTAATCAGCCCCAGCATTTT. It specifies CASSLGGPNQPQHF.

In regard to this clonotype: With a much larger clone just one base away, this may be a read error. The chain recombines TRBV12-3 or TRBV12-4 with TRBJ1-2; D remains unclear. The CDR3 loop spans 13 amino acids. CDR3: CASGLSRAYGYTF. DNA of the CDR3: TGTGCCAGCGGTTTATCCCGGGCCTATGGCTACACCTTC.

The chain couples TRBV29-1 to TRBJ1-1, with a possible D match to TRBD1 (6 bases). V was cut by 2 bases and J by 1 base, with 11 bases left in between. This CDR3 contains 14 residues. Germline CDR1 is SQVTM and CDR2 is ANQGSEA. The CDR3 here is CSVESGARNTEAFF. As DNA, the CDR3 is TGCAGCGTTGAATCGGGGGCTCGGAACACTGAAGCTTTCTTT.

This clonotype has only a few counts. The V and J genes are TRBV2 and TRBJ2-2; 8 bases map to TRBD1. CDR1 and CDR2 (germline): SNHLY, FYNNEI. J gave up 7 bases and V 8 bases, and 6 bases lay outside the gene matches. The CDR3 totals 13 residues. CDR3: CASGDRRIGELFF. Here the CDR3 DNA reads TGTGCCAGCGGGGACAGGCGTATCGGGGAGCTGTTTTTT.

In its sample, this clonotype was seen many times. This chain connects TRBV20-1 to TRBJ1-1, with D tentatively TRBD1 (6 bases). V was pared by 2 bases and J by 1 base, with 14 bases between. This CDR3 is 15 amino acids long. Germline-derived CDR1 and CDR2 are DFQATT and SNEGSKA (reference sequence). CDR3 sequence reads: CSARPWTEGNTEAFF. The DNA of the CDR3 is TGCAGTGCTAGACCCTGGACAGAGGGGAACACTGAAGCTTTCTTT.

The chain combines TRBV20-1 with TRBJ2-1; no clear D. CDR1 is DFQATT, CDR2 SNEGSKA, per germline (reference sequence). With 4 bases removed from V and 5 bases from J, the gap between germline ends came to 15 bases. This CDR3 spans 14 amino acids. The CDR3 spells CSANLRNRDNEQFF. As DNA, the CDR3 is TGCAGTGCTAACTTGAGAAATAGAGACAATGAGCAGTTCTTC.

The chain employs TRBV11-2 and TRBJ1-5; perhaps TRBD1 as D (5 bases). V lost 0 bases to trimming and J lost 7 bases, with 19 bases between them. The CDR3 is made up of 17 amino acids. Germline-derived CDR1 and CDR2 are SGHAT and FQNNGV. The CDR3 DNA sequence: TGTGCCAGCAGCTTAGAGCCCTCGACAGCACCGAGGCAGCCCCAGCATTTT. Encoded protein: CASSLEPSTAPRQPQHF.

V and J are TRBV2 and TRBJ2-5; D ambiguous. The V end lost 7 bases, the J end lost 3 bases, and 12 bases lay between the germline ends. CDR1 and CDR2 from the germline V gene are SNHLY and FYNNEI. CDR3 size: 13 residues. CDR3 coding DNA: TGTGCCAGCACCACGCTCGCGGAAGAGACCCAGTACTTC. Protein sequence: CASTTLAEETQYF.

The chain links TRBV12-3 or TRBV12-4 to TRBJ1-1, with a weak D call TRBD1 (5 bases). The CDR3 has 11 residues. V gave up 8 bases and J gave up 7 bases, with 11 bases separating them. Written as DNA, the CDR3 is TGTGCCAGCTCCCAGACAGTTGAAGCTTTCTTT. The encoded protein is CASSQTVEAFF.